The rows below give T cell receptor beta chains drawn from one sample of a study of cytomegalovirus exposure and HLA in healthy donors. Using immunoSEQ multiplex PCR, the repertoire was profiled, and TCRdb retains in-frame clones only, with some absent. This sample has about 140,000 clones, with over 60% found just once. Sequencing used PBMCs. The source is a man aged 40-55 years in good health and CMV-seronegative. Both conserved end residues are part of each CDR3. The D gene is left open where the match is weak. Only part of the rows carry a size: once, few, many, or a class if the clone is expanded.

CDR3 protein,CDR3 DNA,J gene,clone size,V gene,D gene
CASSQVLGTGGYEQYF,TGCGCCAGCAGCCAAGTACTGGGGACAGGGGGCTACGAGCAGTACTTC,TRBJ2-7,once,TRBV4-1,TRBD1
CAWRRIGEATPQGLYGYTF,TGTGCCTGGAGGCGAATAGGGGAAGCCACCCCCCAAGGCCTCTATGGCTACACCTTC,TRBJ1-2,NA,TRBV30,NA
CASSRSGIDTDTQYF,TGCGCCAGCAGCCGTAGCGGGATTGATACAGATACGCAGTATTTT,TRBJ2-3,NA,TRBV5-1,TRBD2
CASSVTGMFTSGANVLTF,TGTGCCAGCAGCGTGACAGGGATGTTTACCTCTGGGGCCAACGTCCTGACTTTC,TRBJ2-6,NA,TRBV5-4,TRBD1
CASSLRGLSYEQYF,TGTGCCAGCAGTCTCAGGGGGCTCTCCTACGAGCAGTACTTC,TRBJ2-7,NA,TRBV28,TRBD1
CASSPTRGGGNTIYF,TGTGCCAGCTCACCGACCAGGGGTGGTGGAAACACCATATATTTT,TRBJ1-3,NA,TRBV18,NA
CASSRGSYEQYF,TGTGCCAGCAGTCGCGGTTCCTACGAGCAGTACTTC,TRBJ2-7,NA,TRBV28,NA
CAWSGAVGGYTF,TGTGCCTGGTCTGGGGCAGTGGGTGGCTACACCTTC,TRBJ1-2,NA,TRBV30,NA
CASSSGGNEQFF,TGTGCCAGTAGTTCGGGGGGCAATGAGCAGTTCTTC,TRBJ2-1,NA,TRBV19,TRBD2
CASSLEGPLQESNSPLHF,TGCGCCAGCAGTCTCGAGGGTCCCCTTCAAGAGTCTAATTCACCCCTCCACTTT,TRBJ1-6,NA,TRBV23-1,NA
CASSEALGTSGSYEQYF,TGTGCCAGCAGTGAAGCACTTGGGACTAGCGGGAGCTACGAGCAGTACTTC,TRBJ2-7,NA,TRBV6-1,TRBD2
CASGLDFTSGHADTQYF,TGTGCTAGTGGTTTGGACTTCACTAGCGGGCACGCAGATACGCAGTATTTT,TRBJ2-3,few,TRBV12-5,TRBD2
CASSLMAGGVSSSYNEQFF,TGTGCCAGCAGCTTAATGGCCGGCGGGGTATCGAGCTCCTACAATGAGCAGTTCTTC,TRBJ2-1,NA,TRBV7-9,NA
CASSFRGMNTEAFF,TGTGCCAGCAGTTTTAGGGGAATGAACACTGAAGCTTTCTTT,TRBJ1-1,NA,TRBV28,NA
CASSFMSTGLHEQFF,TGTGCCAGCAGCTTCATGTCTACAGGGTTGCATGAGCAGTTCTTC,TRBJ2-1,NA,TRBV11-3,NA
CASSTSVANYGYTF,TGTGCCAGCAGCACCTCGGTAGCTAACTATGGCTACACCTTC,TRBJ1-2,NA,TRBV5-4,NA
CASSPQGLPYEQYF,TGTGCCAGCTCACCACAGGGGCTTCCCTACGAGCAGTACTTC,TRBJ2-7,NA,TRBV18,NA
CAISGQQKIYYEQYF,TGTGCCATCAGTGGACAACAAAAGATTTACTACGAGCAGTACTTC,TRBJ2-7,once,TRBV10-3,NA
CASSPPGGPGELFF,TGTGCCAGCAGCCCTCCGGGGGGTCCCGGGGAGCTGTTTTTT,TRBJ2-2,NA,TRBV11-2,TRBD2
CASSPPRGSSQGSEQFF,TGTGCCAGCTCACCTCCAAGGGGGAGCTCTCAAGGGTCTGAGCAGTTCTTC,TRBJ2-1,NA,TRBV18,NA
CASSPPHGLSRPETQYF,TGTGCCAGCAGCCCACCCCACGGACTCTCCCGGCCAGAGACCCAGTACTTC,TRBJ2-5,NA,TRBV5-6,NA
CASSRTERLTDTQYF,TGTGCCAGCAGCCGGACAGAAAGGCTCACAGATACGCAGTATTTT,TRBJ2-3,NA,TRBV5-6,NA
CASSARLAGVSGELFF,TGTGCCAGCAGCGCACGACTAGCGGGGGTGTCCGGGGAGCTGTTTTTT,TRBJ2-2,NA,TRBV7-3,TRBD2
CASSPLAGSTDTQYF,TGTGCCAGCTCCCCACTAGCGGGCAGCACAGATACGCAGTATTTT,TRBJ2-3,once,TRBV18,TRBD2
CASSSVAGGNEQFF,TGTGCCAGCAGTTCGGTAGCGGGAGGCAATGAGCAGTTCTTC,TRBJ2-1,NA,TRBV6-1,TRBD2
CASLDRRSYEQYF,TGTGCCAGTCTCGACAGGAGGTCCTACGAGCAGTACTTC,TRBJ2-7,NA,TRBV18,NA
CASSLDEGGPGNTIYF,TGTGCCAGCAGCTTAGACGAGGGGGGGCCTGGAAACACCATATATTTT,TRBJ1-3,NA,TRBV7-8,NA
CASSLAAGQSVELFF,TGTGCCAGCAGCTTGGCCGCGGGACAGTCCGTGGAGCTGTTTTTT,TRBJ2-2,NA,TRBV5-5,NA
CASRRLQLLYEQYF,TGTGCCAGCAGACGTCTACAGTTACTCTACGAGCAGTACTTC,TRBJ2-7,NA,TRBV6-5,NA
CASSLSQGGYEQYF,TGTGCCAGCAGCTTGAGCCAAGGGGGCTACGAGCAGTACTTC,TRBJ2-7,NA,TRBV5-4,NA
CASSLGASEAFF,TGTGCCAGCAGCTTAGGGGCCTCTGAAGCTTTCTTT,TRBJ1-1,once,TRBV7-3,NA
CAWSSQGYGYTF,TGTGCCTGGAGTAGCCAGGGTTATGGCTACACCTTC,TRBJ1-2,few,TRBV30,NA
CASSRGLLGKTEAFF,TGTGCCAGCAGCAGGGGGCTCTTAGGAAAGACTGAAGCTTTCTTT,TRBJ1-1,few,TRBV7-8,TRBD1
CARSKQGATLAGDPAAYEQYF,TGTGCCAGAAGCAAACAGGGGGCCACGCTAGCGGGAGACCCCGCAGCCTACGAGCAGTACTTC,TRBJ2-7,NA,TRBV5-3,NA
CAMGQGYTGELFF,TGTGCCATGGGACAGGGTTACACCGGGGAGCTGTTTTTT,TRBJ2-2,NA,TRBV10-3,TRBD1
CASFIGTSTDTQYF,TGCGCCAGCTTCATTGGGACAAGCACAGATACGCAGTATTTT,TRBJ2-3,NA,TRBV5-1,NA
CASSQEGVGGEFPNNEQFF,TGCGCCAGCAGCCAAGAAGGGGTGGGGGGGGAGTTTCCGAACAATGAGCAGTTCTTC,TRBJ2-1,NA,TRBV4-1,TRBD2
CASSSQLARESDTQYF,TGTGCCAGCAGCTCTCAACTAGCGAGAGAGTCAGATACGCAGTATTTT,TRBJ2-3,NA,TRBV7-9,TRBD2
CAWRNKGNNYGYTF,TGTGCCTGGAGAAATAAGGGGAACAACTATGGCTACACCTTC,TRBJ1-2,few,TRBV30,NA
CASSILWDLKYTDTQYF,TGTGCCAGTAGTATTTTATGGGACTTGAAATACACAGATACGCAGTATTTT,TRBJ2-3,NA,TRBV19,NA
CASSLVTSGGTSTDTQYF,TGTGCCAGCAGCTTGGTTACTAGCGGGGGGACGAGCACAGATACGCAGTATTTT,TRBJ2-3,NA,TRBV5-5,TRBD2
CASTQHHRSGNTIYF,TGTGCCAGCACACAACACCACAGGTCTGGAAACACCATATATTTT,TRBJ1-3,NA,TRBV25-1,NA
CASSVVGRSDTQYF,TGCGCCAGCAGTGTTGTCGGGAGATCAGATACGCAGTATTTT,TRBJ2-3,NA,TRBV10-2,NA
CASSSWTGVGYEQYF,TGTGCCAGCAGCTCCTGGACAGGGGTGGGGTACGAGCAGTACTTC,TRBJ2-7,NA,TRBV5-5,TRBD1
CASSVDRSQKLFF,TGTGCCAGCAGCGTCGACAGGTCCCAAAAACTGTTTTTT,TRBJ1-4,NA,TRBV11-2,NA
CASSLGKLDYGYTF,TGTGCCAGCAGCTTGGGCAAACTCGACTATGGCTACACCTTC,TRBJ1-2,NA,TRBV7-3,NA
CASSPVQQGGTEAFF,TGTGCCAGCTCACCAGTCCAACAGGGCGGCACTGAAGCTTTCTTT,TRBJ1-1,few,TRBV18,NA
CASSFEGRTYGYTF,TGCGCCAGCAGCTTTGAAGGACGGACTTATGGCTACACCTTC,TRBJ1-2,NA,TRBV5-1,NA
CASSLRGGTEAFF,TGCGCCAGCAGCTTACGGGGAGGGACTGAAGCTTTCTTT,TRBJ1-1,NA,TRBV5-1,NA
CSSSQGGLNEKLFF,TGTTCCAGCAGCCAAGGGGGCCTTAATGAAAAACTGTTTTTT,TRBJ1-4,NA,TRBV7-9,TRBD1
CASSATGDSSYEQYF,TGTGCCAGCAGTGCCACAGGAGACTCCTCCTACGAGCAGTACTTC,TRBJ2-7,NA,TRBV6-1,NA
CASSKGQGSEKLFF,TGCGCCAGCAGCAAAGGACAGGGGAGCGAAAAACTGTTTTTT,TRBJ1-4,NA,TRBV5-1,TRBD1
CASSGTGTPIYEQYF,TGTGCCAGCAGTGGAACCGGGACACCGATCTACGAGCAGTACTTC,TRBJ2-7,few,TRBV6-1,NA
CSAGGAQQFF,TGCAGTGCTGGGGGGGCCCAGCAGTTCTTC,TRBJ2-1,NA,TRBV20-1,NA
CSGRQGYTEAFF,TGCAGCGGGAGACAGGGATACACTGAAGCTTTCTTT,TRBJ1-1,NA,TRBV29-1,TRBD1
CASSLAGDSYQPQHF,TGCGCCAGCAGCTTGGCCGGCGACAGTTATCAGCCCCAGCATTTT,TRBJ1-5,NA,TRBV5-1,NA
CASSLGPGRDEQYF,TGTGCCAGCAGCTTAGGACCGGGGAGGGACGAGCAGTACTTC,TRBJ2-7,NA,TRBV7-9,TRBD2
CASSEDVAGGFPGANVLTF,TGCGCCAGCAGTGAGGATGTAGCGGGAGGGTTTCCTGGGGCCAACGTCCTGACTTTC,TRBJ2-6,once,TRBV10-1,TRBD2
CASSLKSGVHNEQFF,TGCGCCAGCAGCCTAAAAAGTGGAGTACACAATGAGCAGTTCTTC,TRBJ2-1,NA,TRBV4-1,NA